One sample yielded the 26 T cell receptor beta chains listed below, sequenced in a study of blood T cell repertoires in COVID-19. Produced via immunoSEQ multiplex PCR; TCRdb's table is partial and in-frame only. The sample lists around 120,000 clones; less than 85% were seen once. The specimen was peripheral blood. The receptors shown here come from a man between 65 and 85 years old with active or convalescent COVID-19.

The chain uses TRBV6-5 and TRBJ2-7; no clear D. Germline loops: CDR1 MNHEY, CDR2 SVGAGI. V was pared by 6 bases and J by 0 bases, with 6 bases between. The length of the CDR3 is 12 residues. The CDR3 nucleotides are TGTGCCAGCAGCCAGATCTCCTACGAGCAGTACTTC. Protein: CASSQISYEQYF.

The V call is TRBV11-1, the J call TRBJ2-7; D is perhaps TRBD1 (5 bases). This CDR3 has 12 residues. V shed 5 bases and J shed 6 bases, with 11 bases lying between them. Germline values: CDR1 SGHAT, CDR2 FQDESV (reference sequence). The CDR3 spells CASSPEQVEQYF. The CDR3 bases are TGTGCCAGCAGCCCCGAACAGGTCGAGCAGTACTTC.

This chain connects TRBV2 to TRBJ2-1; possible D gene TRBD2, 5 bases. Germline V lookup: CDR1 SNHLY, CDR2 FYNNEI. The CDR3 extends over 11 amino acids. V was pared by 6 bases and J by 8 bases, with 8 bases between. Here the CDR3 reads CASRVAYEQFF. CDR3 DNA: TGTGCCAGCAGGGTAGCGTATGAGCAGTTCTTC. Full variable domain (missing parts from reference TRBV2 and TRBJ2-1): EPEVTQTPSHQVTQMGQEVILRCVPISNHLYFYWYRQILGQKVEFLVSFYNNEISEKSEIFDDQFSVERPDGSNFTLKIRSTKLEDSAMYFCASRVAYEQFFGPGTRLTVL.

V gene TRBV9 combines with J gene TRBJ1-2, with 8 nucleotides matching TRBD1. V was pared by 4 bases and J by 4 bases, with 9 bases of the junction left unmatched. Germline V gene sequence: CDR1 SGDLS, CDR2 YYNGEE. The CDR3 totals 15 residues. CDR3 DNA: TGTGCCAGCAGCTTACGGACAGGGCTTTCCTATGGCTACACCTTC. It translates to CASSLRTGLSYGYTF.

The rearrangement links TRBV27 to TRBJ1-6; maybe TRBD1 (5 bases). The germline CDR1 and CDR2 sequences are MNHEY and SMNVEV (reference sequence). The CDR3 runs to 13 residues. Between the trimmed V and J ends, which lost 6 bases and 9 bases, there was a span of 12 bases. CDR3: CASRWGEGSPLHF. The DNA of the CDR3 is TGTGCCAGCAGGTGGGGGGAGGGTTCACCCCTCCACTTT.

The CDR3 protein is CASSYELAGETQYF. CDR3 sequence (DNA): TGTGCCAGCAGTTACGAACTAGCGGGTGAGACCCAGTACTTC. V usage is TRBV6-5 and J usage is TRBJ2-5; 9 bases fit TRBD2. The CDR3 consists of 14 residues. CDR1 and CDR2 (germline): MNHEY, SVGAGI. J lost 5 bases, V lost 2 bases, and 3 bases had no gene match.

This chain links TRBV30 with TRBJ1-2; 10 nucleotides align to TRBD1. The CDR3 has 12 residues. Germline loops: CDR1 GTSNPN, CDR2 SVGIG (reference sequence). V lost 3 bases to trimming and J lost 8 bases; unmatched junction nucleotides: 3. The CDR3 region has the DNA TGTGCCTGGAGCGGGACAGGGGAAGGCTACACCTTC. Translating gives CAWSGTGEGYTF.

V and J are TRBV5-1 and TRBJ2-1; 11 nucleotides agree with TRBD1. The V and J ends lost 9 bases and 7 bases, in that order; junction bases with no gene match: 9. The CDR3 spans 14 residues. Germline V gives CDR1 SGHRS, CDR2 YFSETQ. The CDR3 sequence is CATNSGTGGNEQFF. CDR3 nucleotide sequence: TGCGCCACCAACTCCGGGACAGGGGGGAATGAGCAGTTCTTC.

This clone was recorded only once. The genes are TRBV6-5 and TRBJ2-1; D may be TRBD2 (5 bases). V lost 6 bases to trimming and J lost 4 bases, with 16 bases between them. Germline CDR1 reads MNHEY; CDR2 reads SVGAGI. The CDR3 runs 15 residues. CDR3 sequence: CASSTTASPYNEQFF. The CDR3 coding sequence is TGTGCCAGCAGCACTACGGCTAGCCCATACAATGAGCAGTTCTTC.

This clone is a singleton in its sample. This sequence joins TRBV5-6 and TRBJ2-7; maybe TRBD1 (6 bases). The V end lost 1 base, the J end lost 3 bases, and 11 bases lay between the germline ends. The CDR3 runs to 14 residues. Looked up from germline, CDR1 is SGHDT and CDR2 is YYEEEE. CDR3 sequence (DNA): TGTGCCAGCAGCTTGATAGGCAGGGGCTACGAGCAGTACTTC. It codes for CASSLIGRGYEQYF. Filled out from reference TRBV5-6 and TRBJ2-7, the complete variable domain reads DAGVTQSPTHLIKTRGQQVTLRCSPKSGHDTVSWYQQALGQGPQFIFQYYEEEERQRGNFPDRFSGHQFPNYSSELNVNALLLGDSALYLCASSLIGRGYEQYFGPGTRLTVT.

The rearrangement uses TRBV15 and TRBJ1-6, with 8 bases aligning to TRBD1. Germline CDR1 LNHNV, CDR2 YYDKDF (reference sequence). The trim removed 1 base at V and 14 bases at J, leaving 7 bases unmatched. This CDR3 comprises 14 residues. Here the CDR3 DNA reads TGTGCCACCAGCAGAGCGACAGGGGAGATTTCCCTCCACTTT. Translation: CATSRATGEISLHF. Using reference TRBV15 and TRBJ1-6 for the parts outside the CDR3, the full variable domain is DAMVIQNPRYQVTQFGKPVTLSCSQTLNHNVMYWYQQKSSQAPKLLFHYYDKDFNNEADTPDNFQSRRPNTSFCFLDIRSPGLGDTAMYLCATSRATGEISLHFGNGTRLTVT.

This clone was recorded a few times. The rearrangement joins TRBV30 to TRBJ1-6; 11 nucleotides line up with TRBD1. Germline-derived CDR1 and CDR2 are GTSNPN and SVGIG (reference sequence). V lost 2 bases and J lost 9; bases outside the gene matches: 6. The CDR3 covers 15 residues. Here the CDR3 reads CAWSTPGTGGSPLHF. CDR3 bases: TGTGCCTGGAGTACTCCCGGGACAGGGGGTTCACCCCTCCACTTT. Full variable domain (missing parts from reference TRBV30 and TRBJ1-6): SQTIHQWPATLVQPVGSPLSLECTVEGTSNPNLYWYRQAAGRGLQLLFYSVGIGQISSEVPQNLSASRPQDRQFILSSKKLLLSDSGFYLCAWSTPGTGGSPLHFGNGTRLTVT.

The chain joins TRBV11-2 to TRBJ1-5, with D maybe TRBD1 (5 bases). This CDR3 region has 15 residues. CDR1 and CDR2 from the germline V gene are SGHAT and FQNNGV. Trimming pared 5 bases from V and 0 bases from J, leaving 11 bases between. CDR3 sequence: CASSKGVGSNQPQHF. The CDR3 DNA is TGTGCCAGCAGCAAAGGGGTGGGTAGCAATCAGCCCCAGCATTTT.

The V gene is TRBV4-1, the J gene TRBJ1-6; the D is unclear. This CDR3 has 17 amino acids. Germline V gene sequence: CDR1 MGHRA, CDR2 YSYEKL. Trimming shortened V by 0 bases and J by 7 bases, and 16 bases separated the two germline ends. CDR3 DNA sequence: TGCGCCAGCAGCCAAGATGATAGAGCGGCGGTGAATTCACCCCTCCACTTT. Protein: CASSQDDRAAVNSPLHF.

The chain employs TRBV5-1 and TRBJ2-1, with D possibly being TRBD2 (5 bases). Per germline, CDR1 SGHRS and CDR2 YFSETQ. The CDR3 is 16 amino acids. V lost 0 bases and J lost 0, with 10 bases in between. CDR3 coding DNA: TGCGCCAGCAGCTTGGGAACCACTAGCTCCTACAATGAGCAGTTCTTC. It specifies CASSLGTTSSYNEQFF.

The chain carries TRBV28 and TRBJ1-6; possible D gene TRBD1, 6 bases. V was trimmed by 6 bases and J by 7 bases, leaving 19 bases between them. This CDR3 is built from 16 residues. The V gene's germline CDR1 is MDHEN and CDR2 SYDVKM. The CDR3 sequence: CASRTLGQGDNSPLHF. The CDR3 DNA reads as TGTGCCAGCAGAACCTTGGGACAAGGAGACAATTCACCCCTCCACTTT.

The V gene is TRBV6-2 or TRBV6-3, the J gene TRBJ1-3; 7 bases match TRBD1. Germline V gene sequence: CDR1 MNHEY, CDR2 SVGEGT. V was pared by 5 bases and J by 0 bases, with 1 base of the junction left unmatched. This CDR3 is built from 14 residues. The CDR3 DNA reads TGTGCCAGCAGTCGGACAGGCTCTGGAAACACCATATATTTT. Its translation is CASSRTGSGNTIYF.

J is TRBJ1-4 and V is TRBV30; 7 positions agree with TRBD1. V dropped 2 bases and J dropped 6; count of bases not matched to a gene: 9. This CDR3 is built from 15 residues. Germline V gives CDR1 GTSNPN, CDR2 SVGIG (reference sequence). CDR3 residues: CAWSLQGGGDEKLFF. The CDR3 DNA reads TGTGCCTGGAGTCTCCAGGGGGGCGGGGATGAAAAACTGTTTTTT.

The rearrangement uses TRBV7-9 and TRBJ1-3, with 10 bases fitting TRBD1. Looked up from germline, CDR1 is SEHNR and CDR2 is FQNEAQ (reference sequence). The ends lost 4 bases at V and 3 bases at J; junction bases unmatched: 6. This CDR3 spans 16 amino acids. The CDR3 region has the DNA TGTGCCAGCAGCTGGGGACAGGGGCTAGGTGGAAACACCATATATTTT. This translates into CASSWGQGLGGNTIYF. Looking up the rest from reference TRBV7-9 and TRBJ1-3 gives the full variable domain: DTGVSQNPRHKITKRGQNVTFRCDPISEHNRLYWYRQTLGQGPEFLTYFQNEAQLEKSRLLSDRFSAERPKGSFSTLEIQRTEQGDSAMYLCASSWGQGLGGNTIYFGEGSWLTVV.

The genes are TRBV5-8 and TRBJ1-2, with D possibly being TRBD1 (5 bases). This CDR3 spans 15 amino acids. CDR1 is SGHTS and CDR2 is YDEGEE in the germline V gene. The V gene lost 0 bases and the J gene lost 5 bases, with 14 bases spanning the gap. CDR3 sequence: CASSLADQGTYGYTF. The DNA of the CDR3 is TGTGCCAGCAGCTTGGCCGATCAGGGTACTTATGGCTACACCTTC.

This chain connects TRBV6-5 to TRBJ2-1, with D possibly matching TRBD1 (6 bases). Trimming took 6 bases from V and 1 from J, leaving 10 bases between them. The CDR3 sequence is 14 residues long. Germline V gives CDR1 MNHEY, CDR2 SVGAGI. CDR3 residues: CASRIGGSYNEQFF. The CDR3 bases are TGTGCCAGCAGGATAGGGGGATCCTACAATGAGCAGTTCTTC.

The CDR3 here is CASSLRTGRNGELFF. CDR3 coding DNA: TGTGCCAGCTCTCTCCGGACAGGGAGGAACGGGGAGCTGTTTTTT. This rearrangement joins TRBV18 to TRBJ2-2, with 8 bases identical to TRBD1. The length of the CDR3 is 15 residues. With V trimmed by 6 bases and J by 7 bases, 10 bases remained unmatched. Per germline, CDR1 KGHSH and CDR2 LQKENI. Full variable domain (rest looked up from reference TRBV18 and TRBJ2-2): NAGVMQNPRHLVRRRGQEARLRCSPMKGHSHVYWYRQLPEEGLKFMVYLQKENIIDESGMPKERFSAEFPKEGPSILRIQQVVRGDSAAYFCASSLRTGRNGELFFGEGSRLTVL.

This chain joins TRBV5-1 and TRBJ2-2; D is possibly TRBD1 (6 bases). Trimming left V 5 bases short and J 3 bases short, with 14 bases between. The CDR3 sequence is 15 residues long. Germline CDR1 and CDR2: SGHRS and YFSETQ. The DNA for the CDR3 is TGCGCCAGCAGACCCGGACAGACTTACACCGGGGAGCTGTTTTTT. It encodes CASRPGQTYTGELFF.

The CDR3 nucleotides are TGTGCCAGCAGCCAAGATAACCTTAGCGGGGGGAAGGAGACCCAGTACTTC. Amino acids: CASSQDNLSGGKETQYF. The chain links TRBV4-2 to TRBJ2-5, with TRBD2 matching over 10 bases. The ends lost 0 bases at V and 5 bases at J; junction bases unmatched: 9. The germline gives CDR1 LGHNA, CDR2 YNFKEQ. The CDR3 runs 17 residues.

This rearrangement joins TRBV19 to TRBJ2-6; 8 positions agree with TRBD1. This CDR3 has 17 residues. V lost 7 bases, J lost 0 bases, and 8 bases stayed unmatched. Per germline, CDR1 LNHDA and CDR2 SQIVND (reference sequence). The CDR3: CASTILTGGSGANVLTF. CDR3 bases: TGTGCCAGTACCATCTTAACAGGGGGCTCTGGGGCCAACGTCCTGACTTTC.

This clone has a count of ten or more. The same CDR3 is also encoded by other DNA sequences in this sample. The chain has TRBV27 and TRBJ1-2; 10 bases line up with TRBD1. The germline gives CDR1 MNHEY, CDR2 SMNVEV (reference sequence). Trimming at V came to 0 bases and at J to 7 bases, leaving 2 bases not matched to a gene. This CDR3 is built from 14 residues. Here the CDR3 DNA reads TGTGCCAGCAGTTTATCTCGGACAGGGGGTGGCTACACCTTC. It codes for CASSLSRTGGGYTF.